This entry is about one T cell receptor (beta chain). This sample stems from a study of blood T cell repertoires in COVID-19. Turning to the study itself: COVID-19 samples from acute and convalescent phases originated in the United States, Italy and Spain. In each case, the material was cDNA or gDNA derived from T cells, B-cell-depleted T cells, or PBMCs.

In the authors' workflow: From reference gene primer amplification, estimates of nucleated cell counts were derived. The repertoire was sequenced with immunoSEQ multiplex PCR; TCRdb's copy has only in-frame clones and lacks some. The V and J calls and clone size are taken from that table; D and trimming were inferred from the DNA. The sample consists of about 140,000 clones, about 76% of them appearing once. The trim removed 2 bases at V and 6 bases at J, leaving 3 bases unmatched. Germline V CDR1 and CDR2: SGHRS, YFSETQ. The CDR3 runs 13 residues. Sequencing was carried out using peripheral blood. This receptor was identified in a woman in her sixties with active or convalescent COVID-19. V is TRBV5-1 and J is TRBJ2-7, with 9 positions matching TRBD1. CDR3 sequence reads: CASSLETGGEQYV. CDR3 nucleotide sequence: TGCGCCAGCAGCTTAGAGACAGGGGGCGAGCAGTACGTC.